The 13 T cell receptor beta chains presented below share a single source sample, sequenced in a study of T cells in Graves' hyperthyroidism and ophthalmopathy. RNA transcripts gave rise to amplified TCR beta CDR3 regions. The HTBI primer set was used in a first-round RT-PCR of the TCR CDR3. TCRdb analysed the multiplex PCR reads with MiXCR anew, one entry per CDR3 protein. The sample shows 300,000 to 450,000 distinct CDR3 sequences, about 14% of them seen only once. Sequencing was performed on blood. All receptors come from a woman under 40 with Graves' ophthalmopathy.

This clonotype has a count of ten or more. V gene TRBV7-6 combines with J gene TRBJ2-7, with no clear D. V gave up 7 bases and J gave up 3 bases, with 19 bases separating them. The V gene's germline CDR1 is SGHVS and CDR2 FNYEAQ. The CDR3 contains 15 residues. In DNA form, the CDR3 reads TGTGCCAGCACCATTTCACCCGGGCAGATCTACGAGCAGTACTTC. As protein: CASTISPGQIYEQYF.

This clonotype was seen many times. The chain links TRBV7-2 to TRBJ2-7; 7 bases agree with TRBD1. CDR1 is SGHTA, CDR2 FQGNSA, per germline. This CDR3 contains 15 residues. The J segment lost 3 bases and the V segment lost 5 bases, leaving 10 bases of the junction unmatched. The DNA of the CDR3 is TGTGCCAGCAGCCTCTCCGGGACAGTAAACTACGAGCAGTACTTC. Translating gives CASSLSGTVNYEQYF.

This clonotype has only a few counts. V and J are TRBV20-1 and TRBJ2-5; tentatively, D is TRBD2 (6 bases). This CDR3 spans 13 amino acids. V shed 3 bases and J shed 5 bases, with 13 bases lying between them. Germline CDR1 is DFQATT and CDR2 is SNEGSKA (reference sequence). CDR3 in amino acids: CSARSPGVETQYF. CDR3 DNA sequence: TGCAGTGCTAGGTCCCCGGGGGTTGAGACCCAGTACTTC.

This clonotype was picked up many times. This chain connects TRBV15 to TRBJ1-1, with a possible D match to TRBD1 (5 bases). The length of the CDR3 is 15 residues. Per the germline V gene, CDR1 is LNHNV and CDR2 is YYDKDF (reference sequence). V was pared by 6 bases and J by 5 bases, with 19 bases between. The CDR3 nucleotides are TGTGCCACCAGTAGATCCAGGGCGCTTGGGACTGAAGCTTTCTTT. Translating it yields CATSRSRALGTEAFF.

This clonotype was counted only a few times. The J gene is TRBJ2-1, the V gene TRBV4-2; 10 bases map to TRBD2. Germline loops: CDR1 LGHNA, CDR2 YNFKEQ. V gave up 1 base and J gave up 9 bases; unmatched junction bases: 6. CDR3 size: 15 residues. For the CDR3, the DNA is TGTGCCAGCAGCCAAGGGTACAGCGGGGGGGGTGAGCAGTTCTTC. Its protein product is CASSQGYSGGGEQFF.

The chain uses TRBV24-1 and TRBJ1-5; no clear D. This CDR3 comprises 13 residues. Per germline, CDR1 KGHDR and CDR2 SFDVKD. V shed 5 bases and J shed 5 bases, with 9 bases lying between them. The CDR3 reads CATSGTGDQPQHF. In nucleotides, the CDR3 is TGTGCCACCAGTGGTACCGGGGATCAGCCCCAGCATTTT.

This clonotype was seen a handful of times. A much larger clone sits a single nucleotide away, making a read error possible. This sequence joins TRBV2 and TRBJ2-7, with 7 bases that match TRBD1. The CDR3 is made up of 15 amino acids. Looked up from germline, CDR1 is SNHLY and CDR2 is FYNNEI. The CDR3: CASSADRNEIYGQYF. DNA of the CDR3: TGTGCCAGCAGTGCGGACAGGAATGAAATCTACGGGCAGTACTTC. Supplemented by reference TRBV2 and TRBJ2-7, the full variable domain reads EPEVTQTPSHQVTQMGQEVILRCVPISNHLYFYWYRQILGQKVEFLVSFYNNEISEKSEIFDDQFSVERPDGSNFTLKIRSTKLEDSAMYFCASSADRNEIYGQYFGPGTRLTVT.

CDR3 amino acids: CASSSTRGVTDTQYF. In DNA, the CDR3 is TGCGCCAGCAGTTCTACCCGGGGAGTCACAGATACGCAGTATTTT. V usage is TRBV10-2 and J usage is TRBJ2-3; a weak D match, TRBD2 (5 bases). Trimming removed 5 bases from V and 2 bases from J, with 14 bases in between. Germline CDR1 and CDR2: WSHSY and SAAADI. The CDR3 consists of 15 residues.

This clonotype was found a few times. The CDR3 nucleotides are TGCAGTGCTGTATCCACCGGGACACAAAAAGGGGCAACTAATGAAAAACTGTTTTTT. Protein product: CSAVSTGTQKGATNEKLFF. The chain carries TRBV20-1 and TRBJ1-4; a weak D match, TRBD1 (6 bases). The CDR3 runs 19 residues. V lost 5 bases and J lost 0, with 25 bases in between. Germline CDR1 and CDR2: DFQATT and SNEGSKA (reference sequence).

The V call is TRBV12-3 or TRBV12-4, the J call TRBJ1-4; D not certain. V lost 5 bases and J lost 4, with 11 bases in between. The CDR3 is 14 residues long. The CDR3 sequence is CASSPGTHNEKLFF. For the CDR3, the DNA is TGTGCCAGCAGTCCAGGCACACATAATGAAAAACTGTTTTTT.

This clonotype appeared many times. The chain couples TRBV7-2 to TRBJ2-7; TRBD1 matches at 8 bases. The J segment lost 3 bases and the V segment lost 3 bases, leaving 4 bases of the junction unmatched. This CDR3 region has 14 residues. CDR1 is SGHTA, CDR2 FQGNSA, per germline. The DNA for the CDR3 is TGTGCCAGCAGCTTCAAAGACAGGGGCTACGAGCAGTACTTC. Its translation is CASSFKDRGYEQYF.

A remark on this clonotype: Being one base from a much bigger clone, this may be a read error. The V gene is TRBV15, the J gene TRBJ2-1, with 9 bases lining up with TRBD2. Germline V lookup: CDR1 LNHNV, CDR2 YYDKDF (reference sequence). The CDR3 totals 15 residues. The trim removed 9 bases at V and 5 bases at J, leaving 11 bases unmatched. As DNA, the CDR3 is TGTGCCACTTCCCGGGGGCGGGGGGGCCACAATGAGCAGTTCTTC. Its protein is CATSRGRGGHNEQFF.

The table lists this clonotype with many counts. This chain links TRBV12-3 or TRBV12-4 with TRBJ2-7; D call uncertain. V dropped 0 bases and J dropped 7 bases, with 16 bases sitting between them. This CDR3 region has 15 residues. CDR3 sequence: CASSLATAAVLEQYF. For the CDR3, the DNA is TGTGCCAGCAGTTTAGCGACGGCGGCGGTCTTAGAGCAGTACTTC.